The rows below give T cell receptor beta chains drawn from one sample of a study of shared clonotypes between healthy human individuals. The method was immunoSEQ multiplex PCR; TCRdb's version includes in-frame clones alone and lacks a portion of them. The repertoire holds 2,100,000 or so clones, with nearly 97% as singletons. Specimen: naive CD4+ T cells sorted from blood. These receptors originate from a man aged 18 to 35 in good health. Both conserved end residues are part of each CDR3. The D gene is left open where the match is weak. Not every row has a clone size; where given, it reads once, few, many or a size class.

size,J,V,D,DNA,CDR3
.,TRBJ1-2,TRBV6-4,.,TGTGCCAGCAGCCCCTCCCGGGACGGGGGCTATGGCTACACCTTC,CASSPSRDGGYGYTF
.,TRBJ1-5,TRBV27,TRBD1,TGTGCCAGCAGTTCACAGGGGGCGGCGGGCAATCAGCCCCAGCATTTT,CASSSQGAAGNQPQHF
.,TRBJ1-6,TRBV4-3,TRBD1,TGCGCCAGCAGCCAAGACGCAGGGGGCGCGTCCTATAATTCACCCCTCCACTTT,CASSQDAGGASYNSPLHF
.,TRBJ2-6,TRBV4-2,.,TGTGCCAGCAGCCGTACCAACAGGGAGGGGGCCAACGTCCTGACTTTC,CASSRTNREGANVLTF
.,TRBJ1-5,TRBV5-1,.,TGCGCCAGCAGCTTAAGCTCCAGAAATAATCAGCCCCAGCATTTT,CASSLSSRNNQPQHF
.,TRBJ1-6,TRBV15,.,TGTGCCACCAGCAGAGCCTATGGAGGCTCGGTGGATTCACCCCTCCACTTT,CATSRAYGGSVDSPLHF
once,TRBJ2-7,TRBV29-1,.,TGCAGCGTTGAAGGGGGGGCCGAGCAGTACTTC,CSVEGGAEQYF
once,TRBJ2-7,TRBV2,.,TGTGCCAGCGGAGGGTACGAGCAGTACTTC,CASGGYEQYF
.,TRBJ1-3,TRBV5-1,TRBD1,TGCGCCAGCAGCTTGGGGGTGACAGGGTCTGGAAACACCATATATTTT,CASSLGVTGSGNTIYF
.,TRBJ2-6,TRBV5-1,TRBD1,TGCGCCAGCAGCTGGGACAGTGGGGCCAACGTCCTGACTTTC,CASSWDSGANVLTF
.,TRBJ2-7,TRBV19,.,TGTGCCAGTAGTATAGTAAGAGGAAATAACCACGAGCAGTACTTC,CASSIVRGNNHEQYF
.,TRBJ1-2,TRBV27,TRBD1,TGTGCCAGCAGTTTATCTGACCGGACAGGGCATGGCTACACCTTC,CASSLSDRTGHGYTF
.,TRBJ2-7,TRBV27,.,TGTGCCAGCAGTTCGCAATACGAGCAGTACTTC,CASSSQYEQYF
once,TRBJ1-1,TRBV7-2,.,TGTGCCAGCAGCTTAAGGTACACTGAAGCTTTCTTT,CASSLRYTEAFF
.,TRBJ2-7,TRBV6-5,.,TGTGCCAGCAGTTACTCGCCCAGGATTATCTACGAGCAGTACTTC,CASSYSPRIIYEQYF
.,TRBJ2-7,TRBV18,.,TGTGCCAGCTCACCATTCTCTGGGCCTAACGAGCAGTACTTC,CASSPFSGPNEQYF
.,TRBJ1-1,TRBV30,TRBD1,TGTGCCGGGGGGACAGGGGTGAACACTGAAGCTTTCTTT,CAGGTGVNTEAFF
.,TRBJ2-3,TRBV30,.,TGTGCCTGGAGTTCAGGTCCGGGCACAGATACGCAGTATTTT,CAWSSGPGTDTQYF
few,TRBJ1-6,TRBV2,TRBD1,TGTGCCAGCAGCCGGGACAGGGGTTCACCCCTCCACTTT,CASSRDRGSPLHF
.,TRBJ1-5,TRBV7-2,.,TGTGCCAGCAGCTTAGTGCCAGGAGGCAATCAGCCCCAGCATTTT,CASSLVPGGNQPQHF
.,TRBJ2-2,TRBV5-1,TRBD1,TGCGCCAGCAGGTTCGGGACAGAGAACACCGGGGAGCTGTTTTTT,CASRFGTENTGELFF
.,TRBJ1-1,TRBV2,.,TGTGCCTCAAAGGGCAGATTCTTCACTGAAGCTTTCTTT,CASKGRFFTEAFF
.,TRBJ2-3,TRBV6-1,TRBD2,TGTGCCAGCAGTGAAGGCGGCCGGGGGGAACCCACAGATACGCAGTATTTT,CASSEGGRGEPTDTQYF
.,TRBJ2-3,TRBV7-2,TRBD1,TGTGCCAGCAGCTGGGTGGACAGGGGTACAGATACGCAGTATTTT,CASSWVDRGTDTQYF
.,TRBJ2-7,TRBV5-6,TRBD2,TGTGCCAGCAGCTGGACTAGCGGCAACGAGCAGTACTTC,CASSWTSGNEQYF
.,TRBJ2-2,TRBV5-1,.,TGCGCCAGCAGGTTTGCGGGGGCGCTCACCGGGGAGCTGTTTTTT,CASRFAGALTGELFF
once,TRBJ2-5,TRBV29-1,.,TGCAGCGTTTCGGCAGGACGGCAAGAGACCCAGTACTTC,CSVSAGRQETQYF
.,TRBJ2-3,TRBV15,.,TGTGCCACCAGCAGGGGAGCGGGCCCCACAGATACGCAGTATTTT,CATSRGAGPTDTQYF
once,TRBJ2-1,TRBV19,TRBD1,TGTGCCAGTAGTAGGACAGGAACTAATTACAATGAGCAGTTCTTC,CASSRTGTNYNEQFF
.,TRBJ2-7,TRBV5-1,.,TGCGCCAGCAGCACCATGAGGGGCAGGTCCTACGAGCAGTACTTC,CASSTMRGRSYEQYF
.,TRBJ2-1,TRBV2,TRBD1,TGTGCCAGCAGTGGACGGACAGGGATCTTCAATGAGCAGTTCTTC,CASSGRTGIFNEQFF
.,TRBJ2-2,TRBV10-1,TRBD1,TGCGCCAGCAGTGGGGGACAGGGACGGACCGGGGAGCTGTTTTTT,CASSGGQGRTGELFF
.,TRBJ1-1,TRBV11-3,.,TGTGCCAGCAGCTTAGACGGGAACACTGAAGCTTTCTTT,CASSLDGNTEAFF
.,TRBJ2-3,TRBV18,TRBD1,TGTGCCAGCTCACAAAGGACAGGGGGACGGGATACGCAGTATTTT,CASSQRTGGRDTQYF
.,TRBJ1-5,TRBV4-1,.,TGCGCCAGCAGCCAAGATTTCCAGGGGCTAAATCAGCCCCAGCATTTT,CASSQDFQGLNQPQHF
.,TRBJ1-6,TRBV7-2,TRBD1,TGTGCCAGCAGCCAGGGGGCGCGTAATTCACCCCTCCACTTT,CASSQGARNSPLHF
.,TRBJ2-3,TRBV7-2,.,TGTGCCAGCAGCTTAGCCTGGGCAGATACGCAGTATTTT,CASSLAWADTQYF
.,TRBJ2-2,TRBV5-1,TRBD2,TGCGCCAGCAGCTACTATAGCGGGAGCAGGACCGGGGAGCTGTTTTTT,CASSYYSGSRTGELFF
.,TRBJ2-7,TRBV7-9,TRBD2,TGTGCCAGCAGCCTACTTAGGGAGGGCCCCTACGAGCAGTACTTC,CASSLLREGPYEQYF
.,TRBJ1-1,TRBV5-1,.,TGCGCCAGCTCCCCCGGCGGGGTATCGGACACTGAAGCTTTCTTT,CASSPGGVSDTEAFF
.,TRBJ1-4,TRBV2,.,TGTGCCAGCATCTGGACAAGTTCAACTAATGAAAAACTGTTTTTT,CASIWTSSTNEKLFF
.,TRBJ2-7,TRBV5-1,.,TGCGCCAGCAGCAGCCGGGACGGCGTGGGAGAGCAGTACTTC,CASSSRDGVGEQYF
.,TRBJ2-4,TRBV18,.,TGTGCCAGCTCACCGTCGGGTAGCTACGCCAAAAACATTCAGTACTTC,CASSPSGSYAKNIQYF
.,TRBJ1-2,TRBV28,.,TGTGCCAGCAGTTTATGGGGCAGGGTTGGCTACACCTTC,CASSLWGRVGYTF
.,TRBJ1-1,TRBV28,.,TGTGCCAGCAGTTTTGGAGGGCGAACTGAAGCTTTCTTT,CASSFGGRTEAFF
.,TRBJ1-5,TRBV7-2,.,TGTGCCAGCAGCTTAGGGGGGACGGTTGATCAGCCCCAGCATTTT,CASSLGGTVDQPQHF
once,TRBJ1-4,TRBV5-4,.,TGTGCCAGCAGCGACTCAGTTGCAACTAATGAAAAACTGTTTTTT,CASSDSVATNEKLFF
.,TRBJ2-5,TRBV7-9,.,TGTGCCAGCAGCTTAGGGGGGCCTGGGGAGACCCAGTACTTC,CASSLGGPGETQYF
.,TRBJ2-1,TRBV5-5,.,TGTGCCAGCAGCTTGACCTATTCAGGGGGGTACAATGAGCAGTTCTTC,CASSLTYSGGYNEQFF
.,TRBJ1-5,TRBV19,.,TGTGCCAGTAGTATAGGAAACCATCAGCCCCAGCATTTT,CASSIGNHQPQHF
.,TRBJ1-1,TRBV9,.,TGTGCCAGCAGCGTAGCTCTGGCCAGCTATGAAGCTTTCTTT,CASSVALASYEAFF
.,TRBJ2-1,TRBV4-1,.,TGCGCCAGCAGCCAAGATAGGGGCTACAATGAGCAGTTCTTC,CASSQDRGYNEQFF
.,TRBJ2-7,TRBV5-1,.,TGCGCCAGCAGCTTGGGGACGAATAGCAACGAGCAGTACTTC,CASSLGTNSNEQYF
few,TRBJ1-3,TRBV19,.,TGTGCCAGTAGATTGAACTCTGGAAACACCATATATTTT,CASRLNSGNTIYF
.,TRBJ1-6,TRBV6-5,.,TGTGCCAGCAGGAGCCGACAGGCGAACAATTCACCCCTCCACTTT,CASRSRQANNSPLHF
.,TRBJ2-7,TRBV10-3,.,TGTGCCATCAGTGAGTCTGGGGACGGGGAGCAGTACTTC,CAISESGDGEQYF
.,TRBJ2-2,TRBV5-1,.,TGCGCCAGCAGCTTCAGGGCAACCGGGGAGCTGTTTTTT,CASSFRATGELFF
once,TRBJ1-4,TRBV23-1,TRBD1,TGCGCCAGCAGTCCCAGACAGGGGGGTAATGAAAAACTGTTTTTT,CASSPRQGGNEKLFF
.,TRBJ1-2,TRBV6-5,.,TGTGCCAGCACCCAGGGTTCGGCTGTGGCTGGCTACACCTTC,CASTQGSAVAGYTF
.,TRBJ2-7,TRBV30,.,TGTGCCTGGAGTGTATTTGGCAAGGCCTACGAGCAGTACTTC,CAWSVFGKAYEQYF